A selection of T cell receptor beta chains follows, all from one sample in a study of OX40 agonist ivuxolimab in advanced cancers. The table came from immunoSEQ multiplex PCR; TCRdb's copy has only in-frame clones and leaves some out. The repertoire holds about 50,000 clones, with more than 70% as singletons. Sequenced material: CD4+ or CD8+ T cells sorted from blood, taken in a trial of the OX40 agonist ivuxolimab. All receptors derive from an adult with an advanced solid tumor such as melanoma, head and neck, liver or kidney cancer. Both conserved end residues are part of each CDR3. The D gene is left open where the match is weak. Clone size is not always given. Where it is, it says once, few, many or a class for expanded clones.

>NA|TRBV28|TRBJ1-5|NA
CASRRTYSNQPQHF
TGTGCCAGCAGGCGGACCTATAGCAATCAGCCCCAGCATTTT
>TRBD2|TRBV4-3|TRBJ2-1|NA
CASSQGLAPFYNEQFF
TGCGCCAGCAGCCAAGGACTAGCTCCGTTCTACAATGAGCAGTTCTTC
>TRBD2|TRBV4-3|TRBJ2-7|NA
CASSQDGSGYTTYEQYF
TGCGCCAGCAGCCAAGATGGTAGCGGGTACACTACCTACGAGCAGTACTTC
>TRBD1|TRBV5-1|TRBJ1-1|NA
CASSSLGQGVVDTEAFF
TGCGCCAGCAGCTCGCTGGGACAGGGGGTGGTTGACACTGAAGCTTTCTTT
>NA|TRBV11-2|TRBJ1-2|NA
CASSLAPDSYGYTF
TGTGCCAGCAGCTTAGCCCCGGACAGCTATGGCTACACCTTC
>NA|TRBV9|TRBJ2-7|NA
CASSPRGRSSYEQYF
TGTGCCAGCAGTCCCAGGGGCAGGAGCTCCTACGAGCAGTACTTC
>NA|TRBV6-5|TRBJ2-7|NA
CASRWRSSFLYEQYF
TGTGCCAGCAGGTGGAGATCGTCATTTTTATACGAGCAGTACTTC
>NA|TRBV11-2|TRBJ1-3|NA
CASRLGPSSGNTIYF
TGTGCCAGCAGGTTAGGGCCTTCCTCTGGAAACACCATATATTTT
>TRBD2|TRBV9|TRBJ2-7|NA
CASSFGTSNEQYF
TGTGCCAGCAGCTTCGGGACTAGCAACGAGCAGTACTTC
>NA|TRBV5-4|TRBJ2-5|NA
CASSQGLEQETQYF
TGTGCCAGCAGCCAAGGGTTGGAACAAGAGACCCAGTACTTC
>NA|TRBV13|TRBJ2-5|NA
CASSLRAGAALYQETQYF
TGTGCCAGCAGCTTACGCGCGGGGGCCGCGTTGTACCAAGAGACCCAGTACTTC
>NA|TRBV6-5|TRBJ2-7|medium-sized
CASSYYGKSEQYF
TGTGCCAGCAGTTACTATGGAAAAAGCGAGCAGTACTTC
>NA|TRBV7-2|TRBJ1-6|few
CASSFGQFNYSPLHF
TGTGCCAGCAGTTTTGGACAGTTTAATTATTCACCCCTCCACTTT
>NA|TRBV19|TRBJ2-2|NA
CATTDLSDTGELFF
TGTGCCACCACGGACTTGAGCGACACCGGGGAGCTGTTTTTT
>NA|TRBV19|TRBJ2-2|NA
CASSMAGRGAGTGELFF
TGTGCCAGTAGTATGGCCGGCAGGGGGGCGGGAACCGGGGAGCTGTTTTTT
>NA|TRBV5-4|TRBJ1-6|few
CASSLLQGDSPLHF
TGTGCCAGCAGCTTGTTACAGGGTGATTCACCCCTCCACTTT
>TRBD1|TRBV15|TRBJ2-7|NA
CATSSRDRDYEQYF
TGTGCCACCAGCAGCCGGGACAGGGACTACGAGCAGTACTTC
>NA|TRBV7-9|TRBJ1-1|NA
CASSLVQENTEAFF
TGTGCCAGCAGCTTAGTACAGGAGAACACTGAAGCTTTCTTT
>TRBD1|TRBV29-1|TRBJ2-3|NA
CSVSTGTDTQYF
TGCAGCGTTTCGACAGGGACGGATACGCAGTATTTT
>TRBD2|TRBV9|TRBJ2-2|NA
CASTERGTNTGELFF
TGTGCCAGCACCGAGCGGGGCACGAACACCGGGGAGCTGTTTTTT
>NA|TRBV7-9|TRBJ2-1|NA
CASSPTGLGEQFF
TGTGCCAGCAGCCCCACAGGGTTAGGTGAGCAGTTCTTC
>NA|TRBV4-2|TRBJ2-1|NA
CASSQDVGHYNEQFF
TGTGCCAGCAGCCAAGATGTAGGACATTACAATGAGCAGTTCTTC
>TRBD1|TRBV19|TRBJ2-7|NA
CASSIGTGGEQYF
TGTGCCAGTAGTATAGGGACAGGGGGCGAGCAGTACTTC
>NA|TRBV6-1|TRBJ1-4|NA
CASSEVGRGPLNEKLFF
TGTGCCAGCAGTGAAGTGGGTAGGGGACCTCTTAATGAAAAACTGTTTTTT
>NA|TRBV27|TRBJ2-4|NA
CASSFSNKNIQYF
TGTGCCAGCAGTTTCTCCAATAAAAACATTCAGTACTTC
>NA|TRBV5-4|TRBJ2-7|NA
CASSLQGNSYEQYF
TGTGCCAGCAGCTTGCAAGGGAACTCCTACGAGCAGTACTTC
>NA|TRBV19|TRBJ1-5|NA
CASSIGHYSNQPQHF
TGTGCCAGTAGTATAGGACACTATAGCAATCAGCCCCAGCATTTT
>TRBD2|TRBV7-8|TRBJ2-1|NA
CASSRLAQGNNEQFF
TGTGCCAGCAGCAGACTAGCGCAGGGTAACAATGAGCAGTTCTTC
>NA|TRBV7-9|TRBJ2-3|NA
CATIQGDTDTQYF
TGTGCCACCATCCAGGGCGACACAGATACGCAGTATTTT
>NA|TRBV5-4|TRBJ2-7|NA
CASSQKGSSYEQYF
TGTGCCAGCTCACAAAAAGGGTCTAGCTACGAGCAGTACTTC
>TRBD2|TRBV6-1|TRBJ2-7|once
CASRTGTSGYEQYF
TGTGCCAGCAGGACCGGGACTAGCGGCTACGAGCAGTACTTC
>TRBD2|TRBV19|TRBJ2-1|NA
CASSGTSGLEQFF
TGTGCCAGTAGTGGGACTAGCGGGCTTGAGCAGTTCTTC
>TRBD2|TRBV27|TRBJ2-7|NA
CASSLKGLAGLYEQYF
TGTGCCAGCAGTTTAAAAGGCCTAGCGGGACTCTACGAGCAGTACTTC
>TRBD1|TRBV15|TRBJ1-5|NA
CATSSGQGGQPQHF
TGTGCCACCAGCTCGGGACAGGGTGGACAGCCCCAGCATTTT
>NA|TRBV15|TRBJ1-5|NA
CATSGRNQPQHF
TGTGCCACCAGCGGTCGCAATCAGCCCCAGCATTTT
>NA|TRBV28|TRBJ2-1|NA
CASRSGHNEQFF
TGTGCCAGCCGGTCGGGCCACAATGAGCAGTTCTTC